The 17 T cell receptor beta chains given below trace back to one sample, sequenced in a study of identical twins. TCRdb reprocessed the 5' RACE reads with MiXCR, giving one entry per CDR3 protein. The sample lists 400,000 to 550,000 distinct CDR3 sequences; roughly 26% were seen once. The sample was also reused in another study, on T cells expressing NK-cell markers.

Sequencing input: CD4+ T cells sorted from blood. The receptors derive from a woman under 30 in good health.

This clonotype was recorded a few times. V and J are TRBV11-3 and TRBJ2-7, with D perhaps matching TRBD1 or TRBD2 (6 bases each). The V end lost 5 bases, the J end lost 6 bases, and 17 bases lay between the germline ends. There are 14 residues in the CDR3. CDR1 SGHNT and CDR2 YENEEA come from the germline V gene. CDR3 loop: CASSPMGRGGEQYF. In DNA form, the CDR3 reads TGTGCCAGCAGCCCTATGGGCAGGGGAGGCGAGCAGTACTTC.

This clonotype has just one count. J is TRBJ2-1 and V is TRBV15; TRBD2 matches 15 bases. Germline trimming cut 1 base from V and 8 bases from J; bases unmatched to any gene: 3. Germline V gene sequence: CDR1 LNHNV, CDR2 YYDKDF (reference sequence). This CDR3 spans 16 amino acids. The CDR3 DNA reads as TGTGCCACCAGCAGAGGGGGGACTAGCGGGAGGCATGAGCAGTTCTTC. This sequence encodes CATSRGGTSGRHEQFF.

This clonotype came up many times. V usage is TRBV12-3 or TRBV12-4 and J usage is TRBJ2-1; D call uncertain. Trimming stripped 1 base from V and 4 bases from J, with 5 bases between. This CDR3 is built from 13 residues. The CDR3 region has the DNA TGTGCCAGCAGTTTAGTTGGTTACAATGAGCAGTTCTTC. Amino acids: CASSLVGYNEQFF.

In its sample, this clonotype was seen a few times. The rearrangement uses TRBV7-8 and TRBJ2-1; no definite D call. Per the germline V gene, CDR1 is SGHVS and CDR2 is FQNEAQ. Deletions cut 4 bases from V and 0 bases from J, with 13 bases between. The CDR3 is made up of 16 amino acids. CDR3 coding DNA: TGTGCCAGCAGCTCTCAAACTTCGAGCTCCTACAATGAGCAGTTCTTC. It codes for CASSSQTSSSYNEQFF. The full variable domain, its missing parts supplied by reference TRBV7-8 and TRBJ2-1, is GAGVSQSPRYKVAKRGQDVALRCDPISGHVSLFWYQQALGQGPEFLTYFQNEAQLDKSGLPSDRFFAERPEGSVSTLKIQRTQQEDSAVYLCASSSQTSSSYNEQFFGPGTRLTVL.

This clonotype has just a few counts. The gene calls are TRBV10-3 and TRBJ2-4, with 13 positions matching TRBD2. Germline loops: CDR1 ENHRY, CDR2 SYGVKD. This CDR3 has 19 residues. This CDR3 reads CAEGHVTSGRDLAKNIQYF. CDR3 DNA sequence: TGTGCAGAGGGGCATGTTACTAGCGGGAGGGACTTAGCCAAAAACATTCAGTACTTC.

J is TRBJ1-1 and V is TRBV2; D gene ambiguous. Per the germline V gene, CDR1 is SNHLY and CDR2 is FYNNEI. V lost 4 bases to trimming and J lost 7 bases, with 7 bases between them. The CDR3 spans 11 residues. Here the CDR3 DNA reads TGTGCCAGCAGTGTTATGATTGAAGCTTTCTTT. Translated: CASSVMIEAFF.

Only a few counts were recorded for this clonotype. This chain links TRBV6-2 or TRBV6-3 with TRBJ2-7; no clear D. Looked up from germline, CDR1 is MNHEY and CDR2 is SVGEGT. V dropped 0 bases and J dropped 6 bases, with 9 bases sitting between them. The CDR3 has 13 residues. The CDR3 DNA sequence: TGTGCCAGCAGTTACTCGAAGGCTACCGAGCAGTACTTC. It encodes CASSYSKATEQYF.

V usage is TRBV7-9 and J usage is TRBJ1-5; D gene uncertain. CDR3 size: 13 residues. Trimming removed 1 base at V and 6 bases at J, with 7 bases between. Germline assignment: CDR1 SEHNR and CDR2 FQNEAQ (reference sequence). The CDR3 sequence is CASSLDPIQPQHF. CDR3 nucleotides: TGTGCCAGCAGCTTAGATCCCATTCAGCCCCAGCATTTT. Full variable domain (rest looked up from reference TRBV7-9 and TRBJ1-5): DTGVSQNPRHKITKRGQNVTFRCDPISEHNRLYWYRQTLGQGPEFLTYFQNEAQLEKSRLLSDRFSAERPKGSFSTLEIQRTEQGDSAMYLCASSLDPIQPQHFGDGTRLSIL.

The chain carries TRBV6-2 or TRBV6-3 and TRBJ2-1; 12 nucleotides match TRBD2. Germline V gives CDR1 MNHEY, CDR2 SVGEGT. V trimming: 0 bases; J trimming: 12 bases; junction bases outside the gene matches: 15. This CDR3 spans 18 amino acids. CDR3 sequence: CASSYSTSWTSGIKGQFF. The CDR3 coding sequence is TGTGCCAGCAGTTACTCGACTTCGTGGACTAGCGGGATTAAGGGGCAGTTCTTC.

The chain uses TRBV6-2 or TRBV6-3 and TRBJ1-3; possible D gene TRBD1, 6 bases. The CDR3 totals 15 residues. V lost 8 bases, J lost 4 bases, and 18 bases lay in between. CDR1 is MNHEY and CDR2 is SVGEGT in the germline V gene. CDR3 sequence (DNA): TGTGCCAGCCTCTCCGGGGACAATCGAGGAAACACCATATATTTT. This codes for CASLSGDNRGNTIYF.

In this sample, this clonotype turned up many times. The CDR3 loop is CASSLRLAGRTDTQYF. CDR3 DNA: TGTGCCAGCAGTTTACGACTAGCGGGGCGCACAGATACGCAGTATTTT. The chain links TRBV7-2 to TRBJ2-3, with 11 bases aligning to TRBD2. This CDR3 comprises 16 residues. The V segment lost 6 bases and the J segment 1 base; nucleotides outside the gene matches: 6. CDR1 is SGHTA and CDR2 is FQGNSA in the germline V gene.

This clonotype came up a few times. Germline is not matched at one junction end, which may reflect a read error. CDR3 nucleotide sequence: TGTGCTAGCAGCTTTTCACCGGGACAAGAGATAGCAGAGACCCAGTACTTC. It translates to CASSFSPGQEIAETQYF. This chain links TRBV7-7 with TRBJ2-5; possible D gene TRBD1, 6 bases. CDR1 SSHAT and CDR2 FNYEAQ come from the germline V gene (reference sequence). This CDR3 has 17 residues.

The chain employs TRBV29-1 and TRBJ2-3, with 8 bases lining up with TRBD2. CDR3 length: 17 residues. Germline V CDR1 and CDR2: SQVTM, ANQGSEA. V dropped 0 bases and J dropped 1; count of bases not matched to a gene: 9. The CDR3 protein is CSVEDPSGGRGTDTQYF. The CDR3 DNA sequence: TGCAGCGTTGAAGACCCCAGCGGGGGTAGAGGCACAGATACGCAGTATTTT.

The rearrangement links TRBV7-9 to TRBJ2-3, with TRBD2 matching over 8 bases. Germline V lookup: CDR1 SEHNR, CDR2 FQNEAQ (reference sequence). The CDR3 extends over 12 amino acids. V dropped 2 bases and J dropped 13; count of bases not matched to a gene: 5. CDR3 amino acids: CASSLLAGPEYF. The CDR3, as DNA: TGTGCCAGCAGCTTATTAGCGGGACCGGAGTATTTT.

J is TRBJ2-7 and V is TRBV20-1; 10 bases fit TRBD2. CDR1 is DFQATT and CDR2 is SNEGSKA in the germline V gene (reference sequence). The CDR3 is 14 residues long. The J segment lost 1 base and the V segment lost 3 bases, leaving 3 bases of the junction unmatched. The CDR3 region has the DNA TGCAGTGCTAGGACTAGCGGGCCTTCCTACGAGCAGTACTTC. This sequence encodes CSARTSGPSYEQYF.

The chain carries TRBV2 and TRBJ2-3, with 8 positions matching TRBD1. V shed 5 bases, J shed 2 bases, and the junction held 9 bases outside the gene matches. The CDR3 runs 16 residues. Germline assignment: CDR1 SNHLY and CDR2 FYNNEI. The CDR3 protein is CASSRSGTGFTDTQYF. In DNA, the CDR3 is TGTGCCAGCAGTAGGTCCGGGACAGGATTCACAGATACGCAGTATTTT.

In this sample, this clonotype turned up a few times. In nucleotides, the CDR3 is TGCGCCAGCAGCCATCCCGGGACTAGCGGGCGGAATGAGCAGTTCTTC. Its protein is CASSHPGTSGRNEQFF. The chain links TRBV4-1 to TRBJ2-1, with TRBD2 identical over 12 bases. Trimming removed 3 bases from V and 7 bases from J; junction bases left unmatched: 7. The length of the CDR3 is 16 residues. Germline CDR1 MGHRA, CDR2 YSYEKL.